This TCR beta chain was captured by sequencing in a study of OX40 agonist ivuxolimab in advanced cancers. Study-wide background: Dose-escalation patients had hepatocellular carcinoma, melanoma, renal cell or head and neck cancer.

Note on this clone: Antigen specificity is unknown.

Clones were sequenced by immunoSEQ multiplex PCR, and TCRdb holds only the in-frame ones, with some missing. The sample yields tens of thousands of clones, roughly 80% seen once. Study-wide results and limits: A proportion of nonresponders additionally exhibited low normalized T-cell clonal expansion.

V lost 10 bases, J lost 1 base, and 15 bases lay in between. There are 14 residues in the CDR3. Germline V gene lookup returns CDR1 MNHEY and CDR2 SVGAGI. This rearrangement joins TRBV6-5 to TRBJ2-3; D not certain. Specimen: CD4+ or CD8+ T cells sorted from blood, collected in a trial of the OX40 agonist ivuxolimab. The receptor was derived from an adult with an advanced solid tumor such as melanoma, head and neck, liver or kidney cancer. CDR3 sequence: CATCRKDGTDTQYF. For the CDR3, the DNA is TGTGCCACCTGTCGGAAGGACGGCACAGATACGCAGTATTTT.